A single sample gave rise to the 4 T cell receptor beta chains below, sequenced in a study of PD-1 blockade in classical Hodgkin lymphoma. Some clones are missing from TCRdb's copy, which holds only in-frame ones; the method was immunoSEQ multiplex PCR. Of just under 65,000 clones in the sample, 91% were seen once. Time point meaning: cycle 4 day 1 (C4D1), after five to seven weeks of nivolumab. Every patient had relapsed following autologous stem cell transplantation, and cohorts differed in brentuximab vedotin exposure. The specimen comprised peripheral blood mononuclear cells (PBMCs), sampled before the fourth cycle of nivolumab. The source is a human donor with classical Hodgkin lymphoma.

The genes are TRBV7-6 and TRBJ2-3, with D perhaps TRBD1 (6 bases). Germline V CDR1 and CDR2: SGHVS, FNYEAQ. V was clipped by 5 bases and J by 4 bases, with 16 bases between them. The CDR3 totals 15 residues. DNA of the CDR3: TGTGCCAGCAGCCCAGGGGTAGCGATCGCAGATACGCAGTATTTT. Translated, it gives CASSPGVAIADTQYF.

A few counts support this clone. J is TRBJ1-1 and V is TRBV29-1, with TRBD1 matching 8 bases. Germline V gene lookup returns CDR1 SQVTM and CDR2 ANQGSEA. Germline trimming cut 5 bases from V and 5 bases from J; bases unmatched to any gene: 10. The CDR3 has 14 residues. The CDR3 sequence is CSVWDRRVRTEAFF. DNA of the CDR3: TGCAGCGTTTGGGACAGGAGGGTTAGGACTGAAGCTTTCTTT.

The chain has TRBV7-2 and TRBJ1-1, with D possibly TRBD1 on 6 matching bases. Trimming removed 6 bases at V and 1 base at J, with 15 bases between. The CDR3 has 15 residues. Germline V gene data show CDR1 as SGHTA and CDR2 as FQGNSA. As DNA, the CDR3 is TGTGCCAGCAGGGCACAGGGTATTGGGAACACTGAAGCTTTCTTT. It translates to CASRAQGIGNTEAFF.

This CDR3 is CASSPSGRTDTQYF. CDR3 bases: TGTGCCAGCAGCCCTAGCGGGCGCACAGATACGCAGTATTTT. The chain joins TRBV7-9 to TRBJ2-3, with 8 bases aligning to TRBD2. The CDR3 length is 14 residues. Germline CDR1 and CDR2: SEHNR and FQNEAQ (reference sequence). The V and J ends lost 5 bases and 1 base, in that order; junction bases with no gene match: 2.